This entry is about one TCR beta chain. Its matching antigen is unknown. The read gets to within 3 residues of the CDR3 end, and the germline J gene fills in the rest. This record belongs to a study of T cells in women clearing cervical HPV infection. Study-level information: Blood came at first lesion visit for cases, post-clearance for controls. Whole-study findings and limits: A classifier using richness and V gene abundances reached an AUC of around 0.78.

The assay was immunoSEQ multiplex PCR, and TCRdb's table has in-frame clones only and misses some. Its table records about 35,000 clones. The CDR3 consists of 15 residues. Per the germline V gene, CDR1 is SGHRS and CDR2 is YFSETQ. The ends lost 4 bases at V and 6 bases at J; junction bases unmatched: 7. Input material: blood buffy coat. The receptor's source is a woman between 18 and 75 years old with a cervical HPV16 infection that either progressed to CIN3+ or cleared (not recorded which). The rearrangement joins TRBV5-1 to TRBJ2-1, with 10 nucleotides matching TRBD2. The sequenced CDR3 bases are TGCGCCAGCAGCACGGGACTAGCGAACCCCAATGAG. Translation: CASSTGLANPNE. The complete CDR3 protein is CASSTGLANPNEQFF. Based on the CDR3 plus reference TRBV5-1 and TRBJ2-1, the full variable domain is KAGVTQTPRYLIKTRGQQVTLSCSPISGHRSVSWYQQTPGQGLQFLFEYFSETQRNKGNFPGRFSGRQFSNSRSEMNVSTLELGDSALYLCASSTGLANPNEQFFGPGTRLTVL.